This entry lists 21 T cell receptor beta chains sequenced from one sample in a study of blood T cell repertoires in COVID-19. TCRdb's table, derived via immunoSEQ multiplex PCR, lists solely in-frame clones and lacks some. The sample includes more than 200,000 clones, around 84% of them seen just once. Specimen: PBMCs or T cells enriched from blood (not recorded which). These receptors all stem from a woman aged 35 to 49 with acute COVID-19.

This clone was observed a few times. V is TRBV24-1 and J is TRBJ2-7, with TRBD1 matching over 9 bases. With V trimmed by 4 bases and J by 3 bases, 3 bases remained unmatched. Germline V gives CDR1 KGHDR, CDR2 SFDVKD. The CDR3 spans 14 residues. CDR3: CATSDPGQGYEQYF. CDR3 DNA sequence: TGTGCCACCAGTGACCCGGGACAGGGCTACGAGCAGTACTTC.

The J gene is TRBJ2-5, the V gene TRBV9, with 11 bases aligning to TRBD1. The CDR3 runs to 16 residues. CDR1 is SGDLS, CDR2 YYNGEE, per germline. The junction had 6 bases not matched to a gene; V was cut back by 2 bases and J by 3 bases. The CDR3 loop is CASSVWDRGEEETQYF. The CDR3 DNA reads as TGTGCCAGCAGCGTGTGGGACAGGGGGGAAGAAGAGACCCAGTACTTC.

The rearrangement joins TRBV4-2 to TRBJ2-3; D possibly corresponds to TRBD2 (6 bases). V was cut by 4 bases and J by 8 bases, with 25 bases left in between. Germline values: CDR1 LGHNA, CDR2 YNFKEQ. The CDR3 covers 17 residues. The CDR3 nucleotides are TGTGCCAGCAGCCGGGGAACTGGACTACCGGTGGGTGGTACGCAGTATTTT. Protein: CASSRGTGLPVGGTQYF.

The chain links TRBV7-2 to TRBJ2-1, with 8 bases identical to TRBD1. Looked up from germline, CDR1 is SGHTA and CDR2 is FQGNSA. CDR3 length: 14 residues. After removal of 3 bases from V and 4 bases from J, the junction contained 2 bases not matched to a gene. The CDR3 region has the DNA TGTGCCAGCAGCTTTGGGACAGGTTACAATGAGCAGTTCTTC. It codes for CASSFGTGYNEQFF.

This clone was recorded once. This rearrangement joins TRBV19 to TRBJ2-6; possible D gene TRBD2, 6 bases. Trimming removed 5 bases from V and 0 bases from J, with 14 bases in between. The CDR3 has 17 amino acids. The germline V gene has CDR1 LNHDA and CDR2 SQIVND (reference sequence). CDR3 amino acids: CASSDQGGNSGANVLTF. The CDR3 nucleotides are TGTGCCAGTAGTGACCAGGGAGGAAACTCTGGGGCCAACGTCCTGACTTTC.

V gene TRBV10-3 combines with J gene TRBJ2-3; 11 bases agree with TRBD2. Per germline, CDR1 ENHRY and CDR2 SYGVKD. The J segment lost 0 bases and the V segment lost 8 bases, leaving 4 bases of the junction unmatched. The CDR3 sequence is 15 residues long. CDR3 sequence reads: CAIGGLAVSTDTQYF. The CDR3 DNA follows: TGTGCCATCGGGGGACTAGCGGTAAGCACAGATACGCAGTATTTT.

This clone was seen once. The DNA for the CDR3 is TGTGCCAGCAGCCAAGAACCGGCCCTGAGGGAGACCCAGTACTTC. Amino acids: CASSQEPALRETQYF. The chain uses TRBV3-1 (or the pseudogene TRBV3-2) and TRBJ2-5, with no clear D. There are 15 residues in the CDR3. Trimming took 0 bases from V and 5 from J, leaving 13 bases between them. CDR1 LGHDT and CDR2 YNNKEL come from the germline V gene (reference sequence).

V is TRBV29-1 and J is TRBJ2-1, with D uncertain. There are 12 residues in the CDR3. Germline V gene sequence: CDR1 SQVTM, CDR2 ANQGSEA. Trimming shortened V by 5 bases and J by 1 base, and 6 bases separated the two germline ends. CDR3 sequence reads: CSVSKSYNEQFF. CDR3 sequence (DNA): TGCAGCGTTTCAAAATCCTACAATGAGCAGTTCTTC.

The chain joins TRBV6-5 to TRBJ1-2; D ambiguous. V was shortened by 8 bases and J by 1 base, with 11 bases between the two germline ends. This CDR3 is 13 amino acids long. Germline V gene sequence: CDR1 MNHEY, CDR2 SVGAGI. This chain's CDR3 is CASVETLNYGYTF. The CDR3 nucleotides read TGTGCCAGCGTCGAGACACTTAACTATGGCTACACCTTC.

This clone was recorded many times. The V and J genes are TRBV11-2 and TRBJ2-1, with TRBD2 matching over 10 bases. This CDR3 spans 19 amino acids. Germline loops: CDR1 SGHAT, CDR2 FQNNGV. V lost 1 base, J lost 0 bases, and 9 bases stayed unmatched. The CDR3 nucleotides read TGTGCCAGCAGCTTAGGCCGTAAACTAGCGGGGATCTCCTACAATGAGCAGTTCTTC. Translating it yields CASSLGRKLAGISYNEQFF.

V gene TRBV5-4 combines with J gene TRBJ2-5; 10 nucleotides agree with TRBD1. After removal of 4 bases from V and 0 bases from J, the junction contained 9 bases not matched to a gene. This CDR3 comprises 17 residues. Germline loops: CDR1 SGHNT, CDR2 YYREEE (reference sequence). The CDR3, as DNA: TGTGCCAGCAGCCAATGGGACAGGGGCACGTACCAAGAGACCCAGTACTTC. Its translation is CASSQWDRGTYQETQYF.

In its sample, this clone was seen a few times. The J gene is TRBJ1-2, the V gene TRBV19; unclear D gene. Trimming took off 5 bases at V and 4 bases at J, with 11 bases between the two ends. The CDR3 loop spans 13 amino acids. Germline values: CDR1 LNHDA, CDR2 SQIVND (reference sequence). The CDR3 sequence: CASSQVFSYGYTF. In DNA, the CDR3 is TGTGCCAGTAGTCAAGTTTTCAGCTATGGCTACACCTTC.

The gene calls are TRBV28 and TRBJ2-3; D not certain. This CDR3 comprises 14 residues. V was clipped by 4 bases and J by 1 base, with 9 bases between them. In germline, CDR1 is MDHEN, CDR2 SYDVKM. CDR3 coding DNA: TGTGCCAGCAGTTCGAACTACCGCACAGATACGCAGTATTTT. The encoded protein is CASSSNYRTDTQYF.

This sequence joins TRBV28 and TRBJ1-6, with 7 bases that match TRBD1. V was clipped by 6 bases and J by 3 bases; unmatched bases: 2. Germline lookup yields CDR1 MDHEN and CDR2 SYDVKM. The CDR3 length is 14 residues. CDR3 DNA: TGTGCCAGCAGCCGGGACAGCTATAATTCACCCCTCCACTTT. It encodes CASSRDSYNSPLHF.

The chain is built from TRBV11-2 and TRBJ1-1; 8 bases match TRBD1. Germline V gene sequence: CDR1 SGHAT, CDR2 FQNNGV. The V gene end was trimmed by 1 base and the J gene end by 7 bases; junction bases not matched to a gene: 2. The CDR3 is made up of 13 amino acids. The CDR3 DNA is TGTGCCAGCAGCTTAGGGACAGGGAGTGAAGCTTTCTTT. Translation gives CASSLGTGSEAFF.

The CDR3: CASSWGRGARYEQYF. CDR3 coding DNA: TGTGCCAGCAGTTGGGGCCGGGGGGCTAGGTACGAGCAGTACTTC. This rearrangement joins TRBV6-5 to TRBJ2-7; possibly TRBD2 for D (7 bases). Germline V gene sequence: CDR1 MNHEY, CDR2 SVGAGI. The ends were cut back, 4 bases at V and 4 bases at J, with 17 bases in the middle. The CDR3 extends over 15 amino acids.

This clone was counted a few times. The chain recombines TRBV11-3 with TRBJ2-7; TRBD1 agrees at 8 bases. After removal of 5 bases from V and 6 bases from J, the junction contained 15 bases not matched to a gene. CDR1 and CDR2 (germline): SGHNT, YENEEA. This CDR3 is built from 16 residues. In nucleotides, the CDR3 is TGTGCCAGCAGCGTACACAGGGGGGCCCAAGCTGGCGAGCAGTACTTC. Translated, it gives CASSVHRGAQAGEQYF.

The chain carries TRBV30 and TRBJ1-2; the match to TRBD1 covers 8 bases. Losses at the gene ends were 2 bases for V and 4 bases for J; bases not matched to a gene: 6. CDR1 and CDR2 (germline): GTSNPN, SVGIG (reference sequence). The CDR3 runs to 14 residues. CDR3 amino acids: CAWSFQGASYGYTF. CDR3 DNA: TGTGCCTGGAGTTTTCAGGGGGCCTCCTATGGCTACACCTTC.

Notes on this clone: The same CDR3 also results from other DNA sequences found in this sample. This chain's CDR3 is CASSGQGNSPLHF. In DNA form, the CDR3 reads TGTGCCAGCAGTGGGCAGGGGAATTCACCCCTCCACTTT. The rearrangement uses TRBV2 and TRBJ1-6; maybe TRBD1 (6 bases). V lost 4 bases and J lost 7, with 8 bases in between. Germline V gene sequence: CDR1 SNHLY, CDR2 FYNNEI. This CDR3 region has 13 residues.

In nucleotides, the CDR3 is TGCGCCAGCAGACCGGGACTAGCGGGAGCAAATGAGCAGTTCTTC. Protein: CASRPGLAGANEQFF. The chain joins TRBV5-1 to TRBJ2-1, with 14 positions matching TRBD2. Losses at the gene ends were 5 bases for V and 7 bases for J; bases not matched to a gene: 5. CDR1 SGHRS and CDR2 YFSETQ come from the germline V gene. The CDR3 loop spans 15 amino acids.

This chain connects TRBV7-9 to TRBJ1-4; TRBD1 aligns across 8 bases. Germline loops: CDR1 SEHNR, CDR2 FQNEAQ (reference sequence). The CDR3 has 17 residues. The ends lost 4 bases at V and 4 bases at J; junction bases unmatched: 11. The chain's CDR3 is CASSSPQGGSLNEKLFF. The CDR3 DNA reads TGTGCCAGCAGCTCGCCACAGGGGGGGAGTCTTAATGAAAAACTGTTTTTT.